This TCR beta chain was identified in a study of T cell responses to AZD1222 COVID-19 vaccine. TCRdb's table, derived via immunoSEQ multiplex PCR, lists solely in-frame clones and lacks some. The table has 160,000 or so clones, about 88% seen once. The CDR3 totals 12 residues. The V gene's germline CDR1 is SGDLS and CDR2 YYNGEE. With 3 bases removed from V and 8 bases from J, the gap between germline ends came to 11 bases. Whole-study findings and limits: Reportedly, close to half of spike-specific TCRs are directed against unmutated variant regions. Females made up more of the donors, who were largely white British, and clonal diversity may have come out too low.

As regards this clone: Its antigen is undetermined.

The rearrangement links TRBV9 to TRBJ1-2; D remains ambiguous. The clonotype was recovered from an adult who had recovered from COVID-19. This specimen consisted of peripheral blood, obtained after recovery from COVID-19. The CDR3: CASSDRVAGYTF. The CDR3 DNA reads as TGTGCCAGCAGCGATAGGGTTGCGGGCTACACCTTC.